This TCR beta chain emerged from a study of spatial heterogeneity in lung cancer. Study-wide context: Alpha-chain sequences were detected in numbers that were consistently lower than beta-chain sequences. Each unique TCR and UMI combination was seen more than ten times on average in raw reads.

Study findings and constraints: For expanded intratumoral alpha and beta TCRs, counts tracked tumor mutation counts. Estimated coverage of tumor T cells was around 7% for alpha and 13% for beta chains.

This clonotype has a count of ten or more. Its target is not known. The length of the CDR3 is 22 residues. In germline, CDR1 is SGHNT, CDR2 YYREEE (reference sequence). Unmatched junction bases numbered 20, after V lost 1 base and J lost 0 bases. TCRdb fed the 5' RACE reads into MiXCR, producing one record per CDR3 protein. The sample has around 95,000 distinct CDR3 sequences, approximately 4% seen once. Time point defined: sample taken at primary tumor resection. Frozen PBMC, nontumor lung or tumor provided whole RNA, which was sequenced unsorted. The sequenced sample was lung tumor tissue, obtained at surgery. This chain uses TRBV5-4 with TRBJ2-2; 8 bases match TRBD1. The sequence derives from a male donor with early-stage non-small cell lung cancer. The CDR3 region is CASSLRKGGQAYWVANTGELFF. CDR3 nucleotides: TGTGCCAGCAGCTTGCGAAAGGGGGGACAGGCCTATTGGGTAGCGAACACCGGGGAGCTGTTTTTT.